The sequence of this TCR beta chain was determined in a study of post-analysis software for immune sequencing data. Study-wide points: Four to six TRBV segments were significantly more frequent in patients than in controls. TRBV5-6, TRBV5-1 and TRBV20-1 were among these segments.

This clonotype has a handful of counts. The antigen remains undetermined. Germline V gene lookup returns CDR1 SGHTA and CDR2 FQGNSA. V was shortened by 1 base and J by 3 bases, with 10 bases between the two germline ends. The CDR3 has 14 amino acids. The TCR beta cDNA libraries carried unique molecular identifiers. TCRdb re-called the PCR reads through MiXCR, storing one row per CDR3 protein. The sample lists about 770,000 distinct CDR3 sequences; about 43% were seen once. The rearrangement joins TRBV7-2 to TRBJ2-7, with a possible D match to TRBD1 (6 bases). Input material: blood. This sequence was found in a girl between 10 and 17 years old with multiple sclerosis. The CDR3 is CASSLGNRDYEQYF. The CDR3 nucleotides are TGTGCCAGCAGCTTAGGGAACAGGGACTACGAGCAGTACTTC.